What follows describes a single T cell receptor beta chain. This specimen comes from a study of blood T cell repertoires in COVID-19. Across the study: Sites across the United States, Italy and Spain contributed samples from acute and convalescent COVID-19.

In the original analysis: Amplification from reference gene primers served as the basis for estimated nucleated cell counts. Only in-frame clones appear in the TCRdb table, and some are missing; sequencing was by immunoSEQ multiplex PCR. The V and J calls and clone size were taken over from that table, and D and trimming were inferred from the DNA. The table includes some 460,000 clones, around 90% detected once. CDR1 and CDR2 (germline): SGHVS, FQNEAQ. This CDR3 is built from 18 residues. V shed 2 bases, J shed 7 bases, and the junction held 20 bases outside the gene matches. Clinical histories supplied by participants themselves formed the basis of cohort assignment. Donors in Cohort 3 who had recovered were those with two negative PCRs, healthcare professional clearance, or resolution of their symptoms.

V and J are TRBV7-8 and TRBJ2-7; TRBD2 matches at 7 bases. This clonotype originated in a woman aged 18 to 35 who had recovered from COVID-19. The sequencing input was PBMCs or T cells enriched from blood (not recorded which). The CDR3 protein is CASSLIPKAGMSRWEQYF. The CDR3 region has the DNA TGTGCCAGCAGCTTAATCCCAAAAGCGGGGATGTCGCGTTGGGAGCAGTACTTC.